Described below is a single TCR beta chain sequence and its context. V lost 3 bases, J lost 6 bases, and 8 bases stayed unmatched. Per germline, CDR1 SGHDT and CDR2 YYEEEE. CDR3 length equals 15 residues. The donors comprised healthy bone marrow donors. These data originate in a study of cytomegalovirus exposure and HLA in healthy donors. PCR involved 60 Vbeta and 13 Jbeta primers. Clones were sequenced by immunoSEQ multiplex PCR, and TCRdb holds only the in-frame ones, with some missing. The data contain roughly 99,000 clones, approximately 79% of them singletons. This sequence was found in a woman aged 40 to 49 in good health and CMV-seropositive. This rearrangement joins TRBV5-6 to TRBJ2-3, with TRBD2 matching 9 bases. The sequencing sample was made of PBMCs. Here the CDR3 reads CASSSGLAITDTQYF. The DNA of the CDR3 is TGTGCCAGCAGCTCCGGACTAGCGATCACGGATACGCAGTATTTT.